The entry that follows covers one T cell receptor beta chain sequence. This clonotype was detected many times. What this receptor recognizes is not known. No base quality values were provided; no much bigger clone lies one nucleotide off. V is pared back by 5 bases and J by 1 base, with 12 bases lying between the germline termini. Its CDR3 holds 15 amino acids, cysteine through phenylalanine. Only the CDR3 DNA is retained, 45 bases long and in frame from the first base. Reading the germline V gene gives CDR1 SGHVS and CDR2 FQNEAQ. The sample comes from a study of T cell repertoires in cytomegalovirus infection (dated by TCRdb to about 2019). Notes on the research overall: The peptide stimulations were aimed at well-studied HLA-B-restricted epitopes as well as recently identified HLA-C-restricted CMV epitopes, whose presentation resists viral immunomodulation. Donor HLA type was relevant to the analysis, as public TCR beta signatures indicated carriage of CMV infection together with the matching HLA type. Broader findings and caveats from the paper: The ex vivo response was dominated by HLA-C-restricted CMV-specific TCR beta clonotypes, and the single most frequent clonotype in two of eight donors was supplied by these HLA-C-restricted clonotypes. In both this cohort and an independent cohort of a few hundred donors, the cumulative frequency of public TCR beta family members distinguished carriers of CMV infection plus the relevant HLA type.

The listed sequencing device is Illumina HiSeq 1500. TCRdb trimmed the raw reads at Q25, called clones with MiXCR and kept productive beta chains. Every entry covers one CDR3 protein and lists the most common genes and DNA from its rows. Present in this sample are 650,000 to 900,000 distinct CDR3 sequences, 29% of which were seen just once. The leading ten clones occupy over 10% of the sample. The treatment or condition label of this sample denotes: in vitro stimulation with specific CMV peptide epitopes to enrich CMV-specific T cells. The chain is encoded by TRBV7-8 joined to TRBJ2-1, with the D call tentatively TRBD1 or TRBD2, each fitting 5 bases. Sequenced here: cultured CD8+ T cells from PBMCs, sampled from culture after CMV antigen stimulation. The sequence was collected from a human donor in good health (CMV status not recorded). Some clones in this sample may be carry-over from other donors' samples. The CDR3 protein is CASSTPGRSYNEQFF. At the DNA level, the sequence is TGTGCCAGCAGCACTCCAGGGAGATCCTACAATGAGCAGTTCTTC.